The next 13 T cell receptor beta chains were all read from a single sample in a study of early T cells in non-severe SARS-CoV-2 infection. TCRdb redid the calling of the 5' RACE reads with MiXCR, one entry per CDR3 protein. Among 70,000 to 75,000 distinct CDR3 sequences listed, 9.5% to 15% were seen once. Source material: whole blood. These receptors were collected from an adult who was a healthcare worker with PCR-confirmed SARS-CoV-2 infection or an uninfected control (not recorded which).

This clonotype was counted many times. The chain recombines TRBV4-1 with TRBJ1-5; D gene uncertain. The CDR3 covers 16 residues. Germline-derived CDR1 and CDR2 are MGHRA and YSYEKL. The V and J ends lost 3 bases and 1 base respectively, with 13 bases between them. CDR3 loop: CASSQSEVLSNQPQHF. CDR3 coding DNA: TGCGCCAGCAGCCAGTCCGAGGTATTAAGCAATCAGCCCCAGCATTTT.

This clonotype was observed many times. The V call is TRBV2, the J call TRBJ2-1; D is ambiguous. The germline V and J ends were trimmed by 4 bases and 10 bases, with 8 bases remaining between them. The CDR3 sequence is 11 residues long. CDR1 SNHLY and CDR2 FYNNEI come from the germline V gene. The CDR3 loop is CASSGLGEQFF. The DNA for the CDR3 is TGTGCCAGCAGTGGCCTAGGGGAGCAGTTCTTC.

This clonotype was detected only a few times. This chain uses TRBV7-6 with TRBJ2-7, with TRBD2 matching 11 bases. V shed 6 bases and J 1 base; nucleotides not matched to a gene: 5. CDR3 length: 15 residues. CDR1 and CDR2 (germline): SGHVS, FNYEAQ. CDR3 protein: CASSPGTSGSYEQYF. The DNA of the CDR3 is TGTGCCAGCAGTCCGGGGACTAGCGGATCCTACGAGCAGTACTTC.

This chain uses TRBV24-1 with TRBJ2-2; D call uncertain. There are 14 residues in the CDR3. CDR1 is KGHDR, CDR2 SFDVKD, per germline. With 3 bases removed from V and 4 bases from J, the gap between germline ends came to 8 bases. CDR3 DNA: TGTGCCACCAGTGATAACACACTCACCGGGGAGCTGTTTTTT. It yields the protein CATSDNTLTGELFF.

This clonotype came up many times. The rearrangement uses TRBV11-2 and TRBJ1-4, with D uncertain. The CDR3 spans 13 residues. Germline CDR1 SGHAT, CDR2 FQNNGV. V was trimmed by 2 bases and J by 7 bases, leaving 8 bases between them. Here the CDR3 reads CASSLILREKLFF. The CDR3 DNA reads TGTGCCAGCAGCTTAATTTTACGTGAAAAACTGTTTTTT.

This clonotype was seen many times. This chain connects TRBV5-1 to TRBJ1-1; no firm D call. V lost 0 bases to trimming and J lost 1 base, with 10 bases between them. This CDR3 comprises 15 residues. Germline loops: CDR1 SGHRS, CDR2 YFSETQ. CDR3 nucleotide sequence: TGCGCCAGCAGCTTGGGATGGGAGGCGAACACTGAAGCTTTCTTT. Its protein product is CASSLGWEANTEAFF. Using reference TRBV5-1 and TRBJ1-1 for the parts outside the CDR3, the full variable domain is KAGVTQTPRYLIKTRGQQVTLSCSPISGHRSVSWYQQTPGQGLQFLFEYFSETQRNKGNFPGRFSGRQFSNSRSEMNVSTLELGDSALYLCASSLGWEANTEAFFGQGTRLTVV.

This clonotype has at least ten counts. The V gene is TRBV6-6, the J gene TRBJ2-5; 7 bases are shared with TRBD2. The trim removed 4 bases at V and 5 bases at J, leaving 7 bases unmatched. This CDR3 has 14 amino acids. Germline V gene data show CDR1 as MNHNY and CDR2 as SVGAGI (reference sequence). Here the CDR3 DNA reads TGTGCCAGCAGTTCGGGGAGCGGGGTCGAGACCCAGTACTTC. This gives the protein CASSSGSGVETQYF.

The genes are TRBV7-3 and TRBJ2-2; tentative D call: TRBD2 (6 bases). The germline CDR1 and CDR2 sequences are SGHTA and FQGTGA. This CDR3 is 16 amino acids long. The V end lost 1 base, the J end lost 2 bases, and 11 bases lay between the germline ends. The DNA of the CDR3 is TGTGCCAGCAGCTTAATGGCGGGGACCAACACCGGGGAGCTGTTTTTT. Its translation is CASSLMAGTNTGELFF.

This clonotype was seen many times. This chain joins TRBV7-6 and TRBJ2-1; D assignment may be TRBD1 or TRBD2 (5 bases each). V was trimmed by 5 bases and J by 4 bases, leaving 15 bases between them. CDR1 and CDR2 (germline): SGHVS, FNYEAQ. This CDR3 has 15 amino acids. The CDR3 bases are TGTGCCAGCAGCCAGAGGGGAAACTCATACAATGAGCAGTTCTTC. Translation: CASSQRGNSYNEQFF.

This clonotype showed up many times. CDR3 protein: CSVATGPFTGELFF. CDR3 nucleotides: TGCAGCGTAGCGACAGGGCCATTCACCGGGGAGCTGTTTTTT. The V gene is TRBV29-1, the J gene TRBJ2-2; 7 positions agree with TRBD1. After removal of 6 bases from V and 4 bases from J, the junction contained 8 bases not matched to a gene. The CDR3 has 14 residues. CDR1 SQVTM and CDR2 ANQGSEA come from the germline V gene.

This clonotype was found many times. The chain employs TRBV11-3 and TRBJ2-3; no clear D. V dropped 3 bases and J dropped 8 bases, with 9 bases sitting between them. CDR3 size: 12 residues. CDR1 SGHNT and CDR2 YENEEA come from the germline V gene. The CDR3 nucleotides are TGTGCCAGCAGCTTCTCCGGCGGTACGCAGTATTTT. This encodes CASSFSGGTQYF.

Concerning this clonotype itself: One end of the junction varies from germline; a read error may be responsible. The chain joins TRBV7-9 to TRBJ2-7, with 8 bases fitting TRBD2. Germline lookup yields CDR1 SEHNR and CDR2 FQNEAQ (reference sequence). The CDR3 totals 16 residues. CDR3 DNA sequence: TGTGGCAGCAGCTTTAACCGACTAGCGTTCTCCTACGAGCAGTACTTC. Its translation is CGSSFNRLAFSYEQYF.

On this clonotype itself: A much larger clone lies one base from this, so it may be a read error. V is TRBV5-1 and J is TRBJ2-7; 9 positions match TRBD2. CDR1 and CDR2 from the germline V gene are SGHRS and YFSETQ. This CDR3 is built from 14 residues. This CDR3 is CASNSGGNSYDQYF. The CDR3 nucleotides read TGCGCCAGCAATAGCGGGGGAAACTCCTACGACCAGTACTTC. The entire variable domain, with the rest obtained from reference TRBV5-1 and TRBJ2-7, is as follows: KAGVTQTPRYLIKTRGQQVTLSCSPISGHRSVSWYQQTPGQGLQFLFEYFSETQRNKGNFPGRFSGRQFSNSRSEMNVSTLELGDSALYLCASNSGGNSYDQYFGPGTRLTVT.